This T cell receptor beta chain originates from a study of blood T cell repertoires in COVID-19. Per the authors' pipeline: Estimation of nucleated cell counts relied on the amplification of reference gene primers. Using immunoSEQ multiplex PCR, the repertoire was profiled, and TCRdb retains in-frame clones only, with some absent. That table supplies the V and J calls and clone size; D and trimming were determined from the DNA. The sample records fewer than 80,000 clones, more than 70% being singletons. CDR1 and CDR2 from the germline V gene are LNHNV and YYDKDF (reference sequence). Trimming removed 1 base from V and 0 bases from J, with 9 bases in between. This CDR3 contains 15 residues.

The receptor comes from a human donor in a cohort sampled during active COVID-19. Sequenced input: peripheral blood. The V gene is TRBV15, the J gene TRBJ1-1; perhaps TRBD1 as D (5 bases). The CDR3 sequence: CATSRAGRVNTEAFF. The DNA of the CDR3 is TGTGCCACCAGCAGAGCGGGCAGGGTGAACACTGAAGCTTTCTTT.